This T cell receptor beta chain was captured in a study of blood T cell repertoires in COVID-19. The overall study: Some COVID-19 samples were acute and others convalescent; all came from the United States, Italy and Spain.

Between the trimmed V and J ends, which lost 4 bases and 5 bases, there was a span of 19 bases. Germline V gene lookup returns CDR1 KGHDR and CDR2 SFDVKD. The CDR3 has 16 residues. In the study's own analysis: Nucleated cell number was recorded as an estimate derived from reference gene primer amplification. Generated by immunoSEQ multiplex PCR, the TCRdb table keeps only in-frame clones and is missing some. Clone size and V and J calls were adopted from that table, with D and trimming inferred from the DNA. The sample lists about 15,000 clones, about 83% occurring once. This receptor was obtained from a human donor in a cohort sampled during active COVID-19. The chain uses TRBV24-1 and TRBJ1-1; a possible D gene is TRBD1 (5 bases). What was sequenced was peripheral blood. The CDR3 DNA follows: TGTGCCACCAGTGACTCAGACGGGACTGGTGGGACTGAAGCTTTCTTT. This translates into CATSDSDGTGGTEAFF.